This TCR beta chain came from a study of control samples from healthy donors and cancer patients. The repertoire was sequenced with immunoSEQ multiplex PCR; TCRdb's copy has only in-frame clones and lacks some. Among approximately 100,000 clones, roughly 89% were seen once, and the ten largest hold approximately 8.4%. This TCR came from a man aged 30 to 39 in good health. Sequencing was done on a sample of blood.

CDR3 region: CASSFRDAGNTIYF. The CDR3 nucleotides read TGTGCCAGCAGCTTCCGGGACGCCGGAAACACCATATATTTT. The chain employs TRBV5-5 and TRBJ1-3; D might be TRBD1 (5 bases). V lost 2 bases and J 4 bases, leaving 10 bases between the germline ends. The CDR3 has 14 amino acids. In germline, CDR1 is SGHKS, CDR2 YYEKEE (reference sequence). Combining the CDR3 with reference TRBV5-5 and TRBJ1-3 gives the whole variable domain DAGVTQSPTHLIKTRGQQVTLRCSPISGHKSVSWYQQVLGQGPQFIFQYYEKEERGRGNFPDRFSARQFPNYSSELNVNALLLGDSALYLCASSFRDAGNTIYFGEGSWLTVV.